This is a list of T cell receptor beta chains from one sample in a study of shared clonotypes between healthy human individuals. TCRdb's copy holds only in-frame clones and misses some; the assay was immunoSEQ multiplex PCR. The data contain about 1,900,000 clones, roughly 95% of them singletons. The specimen sequenced was naive CD8+ T cells sorted from blood. These receptors were taken from a man aged 18-30 years in good health. Each CDR3 is given with its conserved first and last residue. The D gene is left open where the match is weak. Only some rows state a clone size, as once, few, many or a class for expanded clones.

>TRBV9|NA|TRBJ1-1|NA
CASSVSDTEAFF
TGTGCCAGCAGCGTAAGTGACACTGAAGCTTTCTTT
>TRBV5-4|NA|TRBJ2-5|TRBD2
CASSPAGGGTQYF
TGTGCCAGCAGCCCCGCGGGGGGCGGGACCCAGTACTTC
>TRBV6-5|NA|TRBJ2-2|TRBD1
CASSWDRANGELFF
TGTGCCAGCAGTTGGGACAGGGCCAACGGGGAGCTGTTTTTT
>TRBV19|NA|TRBJ1-4|NA
CASSMELWQGEKLFF
TGTGCCAGTAGTATGGAACTGTGGCAGGGAGAAAAACTGTTTTTT
>TRBV11-2|NA|TRBJ1-3|NA
CASSFPAGSGNTIYF
TGTGCCAGCAGCTTTCCTGCCGGATCTGGAAACACCATATATTTT
>TRBV30|NA|TRBJ1-3|TRBD1
CAWTQMGQSGNTIYF
TGTGCCTGGACTCAAATGGGACAGTCTGGAAACACCATATATTTT
>TRBV10-3|NA|TRBJ2-7|NA
CAISVASWEQYF
TGTGCCATCAGTGTGGCTAGCTGGGAGCAGTACTTC
>TRBV20-1|NA|TRBJ2-2|NA
CSTKTGELFF
TGCAGTACAAAGACCGGGGAGCTGTTTTTT
>TRBV4-3|NA|TRBJ2-1|TRBD2
CASSQSPSGSNEQFF
TGCGCCAGCAGCCAATCCCCTAGCGGGAGCAATGAGCAGTTCTTC
>TRBV19|NA|TRBJ1-1|NA
CASSIVGGGGAFF
TGTGCCAGTAGTATTGTGGGGGGCGGTGGCGCTTTCTTT
>TRBV2|NA|TRBJ2-7|TRBD1
CASSSNRDRGFEQYF
TGTGCCAGCAGCTCAAACCGGGACAGGGGTTTCGAGCAGTACTTC
>TRBV5-1|once|TRBJ2-7|TRBD1
CASTRDSSYEQYF
TGCGCCAGCACCCGGGACAGCTCCTACGAGCAGTACTTC
>TRBV10-2|NA|TRBJ2-7|NA
CASRPDSTYEQYF
TGCGCCAGCAGACCGGACTCCACTTACGAGCAGTACTTC
>TRBV7-9|NA|TRBJ1-1|NA
CASSLAKGQNPEAFF
TGTGCCAGCAGCTTAGCAAAGGGTCAGAACCCTGAAGCTTTCTTT
>TRBV7-2|NA|TRBJ2-2|NA
CASSYPGTQPNTGELFF
TGTGCCAGCAGCTACCCCGGGACACAACCCAACACCGGGGAGCTGTTTTTT
>TRBV4-1|NA|TRBJ1-1|TRBD1
CASSQPRQGMNTEAFF
TGCGCCAGCAGCCAACCTAGACAGGGAATGAACACTGAAGCTTTCTTT
>TRBV5-6|NA|TRBJ1-1|NA
CASSSWGLAGTEAFF
TGTGCCAGCAGCTCCTGGGGGCTAGCGGGAACTGAAGCTTTCTTT
>TRBV10-2|NA|TRBJ2-3|TRBD2
CATLGEGLAPSVKGDTQYF
TGCGCCACCCTAGGAGAAGGACTAGCGCCATCGGTTAAGGGGGATACGCAGTATTTT
>TRBV5-4|NA|TRBJ2-7|NA
CATAGFTGEQYF
TGTGCCACTGCTGGGTTTACGGGCGAGCAGTACTTC
>TRBV28|NA|TRBJ2-2|NA
CASSLWHSTTNTGELFF
TGTGCCAGCAGCCTCTGGCACAGCACCACGAACACCGGGGAGCTGTTTTTT
>TRBV30|NA|TRBJ2-7|NA
CAWSDPRGWYEQYF
TGTGCCTGGTCCGATCCTCGGGGTTGGTACGAGCAGTACTTC
>TRBV6-1|NA|TRBJ2-1|NA
CASSEYHYNEQFF
TGTGCCAGCAGTGAATACCATTACAATGAGCAGTTCTTC
>TRBV6-5|NA|TRBJ1-1|NA
CASSYSGLGTEAFF
TGTGCCAGCAGTTACTCGGGGCTCGGCACTGAAGCTTTCTTT
>TRBV11-3|NA|TRBJ2-5|NA
CASSSRGAAGETQYF
TGTGCCAGCAGCTCCCGCGGAGCGGCGGGAGAGACCCAGTACTTC
>TRBV6-1|NA|TRBJ2-6|NA
CASSELYSGANVLTF
TGTGCCAGCAGTGAATTGTACTCTGGGGCCAACGTCCTGACTTTC
>TRBV30|NA|TRBJ2-3|TRBD2
CAWSVRGGSDTQYF
TGTGCCTGGAGTGTACGGGGGGGGTCAGATACGCAGTATTTT
>TRBV27|NA|TRBJ2-2|NA
CASRPGGSGELFF
TGTGCCAGCCGGCCTGGGGGGAGTGGGGAGCTGTTTTTT
>TRBV6-5|NA|TRBJ2-7|NA
CASSYAWNEQYF
TGTGCCAGCAGTTACGCGTGGAACGAGCAGTACTTC
>TRBV5-6|once|TRBJ2-7|TRBD2
CASSEATSGFYEQYF
TGTGCCAGCAGCGAAGCGACTAGCGGCTTCTACGAGCAGTACTTC
>TRBV28|NA|TRBJ1-2|NA
CASSPKQEIYGYTF
TGTGCCAGCAGCCCCAAACAGGAGATCTATGGCTACACCTTC
>TRBV7-9|NA|TRBJ2-7|TRBD2
CASSPLMGLAAYEQYF
TGTGCCAGCAGCCCCTTAATGGGACTAGCGGCCTACGAGCAGTACTTC
>TRBV9|NA|TRBJ1-2|TRBD1
CASSPEGGISSWGYTF
TGTGCCAGCTCTCCCGAAGGGGGCATAAGTTCTTGGGGCTACACCTTC
>TRBV4-1|NA|TRBJ2-7|TRBD1
CASSQGGRGSPEQYF
TGCGCCAGCAGCCAAGGGGGCAGGGGGTCCCCCGAGCAGTACTTC
>TRBV28|NA|TRBJ2-5|TRBD2
CASSLFSGGGQETQYF
TGTGCCAGCAGTTTATTTAGCGGGGGGGGCCAAGAGACCCAGTACTTC
>TRBV27|NA|TRBJ2-7|NA
CASSLSPGPIYEQYF
TGTGCCAGCAGTTTATCGCCAGGGCCAATCTACGAGCAGTACTTC
>TRBV10-1|NA|TRBJ2-3|TRBD2
CASSEAGSFYADTQYF
TGCGCCAGCAGTGAAGCGGGAAGTTTTTATGCAGATACGCAGTATTTT
>TRBV7-9|NA|TRBJ1-1|NA
CASRWEGNTEAFF
TGTGCCAGCAGATGGGAGGGGAACACTGAAGCTTTCTTT
>TRBV28|NA|TRBJ2-3|NA
CASSGGGRYSTDTQYF
TGTGCCAGCAGTGGTGGAGGCCGTTATAGCACAGATACGCAGTATTTT
>TRBV19|NA|TRBJ2-1|NA
CASSITQSSYNEQFF
TGTGCCAGTAGTATCACTCAAAGCTCCTACAATGAGCAGTTCTTC
>TRBV6-5|NA|TRBJ2-5|NA
CASSYGGTVQETQYF
TGTGCCAGCAGTTACGGTGGGACCGTCCAAGAGACCCAGTACTTC
>TRBV7-9|NA|TRBJ2-7|NA
CASSLAVAYEQYF
TGTGCCAGCAGCTTAGCTGTGGCTTACGAGCAGTACTTC
>TRBV19|NA|TRBJ1-2|NA
CASSIEGLYTF
TGTGCCAGTAGTATTGAGGGGCTCTACACCTTC
>TRBV27|NA|TRBJ2-1|TRBD1
CASSLSAGTGVFNEQFF
TGTGCCAGCAGTTTATCCGCCGGGACAGGGGTCTTTAATGAGCAGTTCTTC
>TRBV5-1|NA|TRBJ2-3|NA
CASSLVSSVTSTDTQYF
TGCGCCAGCAGCTTGGTTTCTAGCGTAACTAGCACAGATACGCAGTATTTT
>TRBV7-9|NA|TRBJ2-6|NA
CASEGIWAVSTGANVLTF
TGTGCCAGCGAAGGGATCTGGGCCGTATCAACCGGGGCCAACGTCCTGACTTTC
>TRBV25-1|NA|TRBJ2-5|NA
CASSEFGGQETQYF
TGTGCCAGCAGTGAATTTGGAGGCCAAGAGACCCAGTACTTC
>TRBV4-1|NA|TRBJ2-1|TRBD2
CASSQGLAGEGAYNEQFF
TGCGCCAGCAGCCAGGGACTAGCGGGAGAGGGCGCGTACAATGAGCAGTTCTTC
>TRBV9|NA|TRBJ2-3|NA
CASSVGGSGTDTQYF
TGTGCCAGCAGCGTAGGAGGGAGCGGCACAGATACGCAGTATTTT
>TRBV7-8|NA|TRBJ2-7|NA
CASSYEISFNHEQYF
TGTGCCAGCAGTTACGAGATCAGTTTTAACCACGAGCAGTACTTC
>TRBV6-5|NA|TRBJ1-2|NA
CASSSDSYGYTF
TGTGCCAGCAGTTCCGACAGTTACGGCTACACCTTC
>TRBV18|NA|TRBJ2-3|NA
CASSPPETGLGDTQYF
TGTGCCAGCTCACCACCGGAAACAGGTCTAGGGGATACGCAGTATTTT
>TRBV30|NA|TRBJ1-6|TRBD1
CAYQGVDSPLHF
TGTGCCTACCAGGGGGTTGATTCACCCCTCCACTTT